Each of the 16 T cell receptor beta chains below was sequenced from the same sample in a study of blood T cell repertoires in COVID-19. Some clones are missing from TCRdb's copy, which holds only in-frame ones; the method was immunoSEQ multiplex PCR. The sample holds about 250,000 clones; 87% are singletons and the top ten take 3%. The sequencing input was peripheral blood. The receptors were sampled from a man between 18 and 35 years old with active or convalescent COVID-19.

The J gene is TRBJ2-1, the V gene TRBV5-1; 9 nucleotides match TRBD2. Germline CDR1 SGHRS, CDR2 YFSETQ. V lost 3 bases, J lost 5 bases, and 9 bases stayed unmatched. The CDR3 is 16 residues long. The chain's CDR3 is CASSSLGTSRHNEQFF. In nucleotides, the CDR3 is TGCGCCAGCAGCTCGTTAGGGACTAGCAGGCACAATGAGCAGTTCTTC.

The chain recombines TRBV19 with TRBJ2-3; the match to TRBD2 covers 9 bases. With 5 bases clipped from V and 4 bases from J, the junction kept 7 bases outside the gene matches. CDR3 length equals 15 residues. Germline CDR1 LNHDA, CDR2 SQIVND (reference sequence). The CDR3 sequence is CASSWSGGFSDTQYF. The CDR3 DNA is TGTGCCAGTAGTTGGAGCGGGGGGTTCTCAGATACGCAGTATTTT.

The V and J genes are TRBV19 and TRBJ2-5, with D perhaps matching TRBD2 (6 bases). V lost 1 base, J lost 1 base, and 13 bases lay in between. The CDR3 totals 16 residues. CDR1 is LNHDA, CDR2 SQIVND, per germline (reference sequence). The CDR3 region has the DNA TGTGCCAGTAGTATAGCACCTAGCGCCGCCCAAGAGACCCAGTACTTC. As protein: CASSIAPSAAQETQYF.

As DNA, the CDR3 is TGTGCCAGCAGCCTGGCCTTCGGGGCCTACGAGCAGTACTTC. Its translation is CASSLAFGAYEQYF. The chain carries TRBV7-9 and TRBJ2-7; D might be TRBD2 (5 bases). CDR1 SEHNR and CDR2 FQNEAQ come from the germline V gene (reference sequence). The CDR3 has 14 residues. V gave up 5 bases and J gave up 2 bases, with 13 bases separating them. The variable domain in full, completed from reference TRBV7-9 and TRBJ2-7, reads DTGVSQNPRHKITKRGQNVTFRCDPISEHNRLYWYRQTLGQGPEFLTYFQNEAQLEKSRLLSDRFSAERPKGSFSTLEIQRTEQGDSAMYLCASSLAFGAYEQYFGPGTRLTVT.

This clone was found once. The chain couples TRBV19 to TRBJ1-1; TRBD1 might be the D (5 bases). Germline-derived CDR1 and CDR2 are LNHDA and SQIVND (reference sequence). The CDR3 is made up of 13 amino acids. The V and J ends lost 8 bases and 5 bases respectively, with 15 bases between them. This CDR3 reads CASCLRVGTEAFF. The CDR3 DNA reads as TGTGCCAGTTGCCTCAGGGTTGGGACTGAAGCTTTCTTT. Based on the CDR3 plus reference TRBV19 and TRBJ1-1, the full variable domain is DGGITQSPKYLFRKEGQNVTLSCEQNLNHDAMYWYRQDPGQGLRLIYYSQIVNDFQKGDIAEGYSVSREKKESFPLTVTSAQKNPTAFYLCASCLRVGTEAFFGQGTRLTVV.

The J gene is TRBJ1-5, the V gene TRBV2; D gene unclear. Germline V lookup: CDR1 SNHLY, CDR2 FYNNEI. The V end lost 0 bases, the J end lost 7 bases, and 16 bases lay between the germline ends. This CDR3 is built from 16 residues. Here the CDR3 reads CASSEALRGIGQPQHF. CDR3 nucleotides: TGTGCCAGCAGTGAAGCGCTTAGAGGGATAGGCCAGCCCCAGCATTTT.

The rearrangement links TRBV7-3 to TRBJ2-3; TRBD2 matches 7 bases. The CDR3 consists of 16 residues. The ends lost 5 bases at V and 3 bases at J; junction bases unmatched: 11. CDR1 and CDR2 (germline): SGHTA, FQGTGA. As DNA, the CDR3 is TGTGCCAGCAGCCCGGTTGGCGGGAGTTTGACAGATACGCAGTATTTT. It translates to CASSPVGGSLTDTQYF.

V gene TRBV7-9 combines with J gene TRBJ1-3; D call uncertain. Looked up from germline, CDR1 is SEHNR and CDR2 is FQNEAQ (reference sequence). V lost 1 base, J lost 0 bases, and 13 bases lay in between. The CDR3 length is 17 residues. For the CDR3, the DNA is TGTGCCAGCAGCTTAGTTCTGGCGGAGCCCTCTGGAAACACCATATATTTT. This translates into CASSLVLAEPSGNTIYF. Filled out from reference TRBV7-9 and TRBJ1-3, the complete variable domain reads DTGVSQNPRHKITKRGQNVTFRCDPISEHNRLYWYRQTLGQGPEFLTYFQNEAQLEKSRLLSDRFSAERPKGSFSTLEIQRTEQGDSAMYLCASSLVLAEPSGNTIYFGEGSWLTVV.

The chain is built from TRBV9 and TRBJ2-2; 8 bases map to TRBD1. Unmatched junction bases numbered 10, after V lost 4 bases and J lost 5 bases. The CDR3 extends over 16 amino acids. The germline gives CDR1 SGDLS, CDR2 YYNGEE. In DNA form, the CDR3 reads TGTGCCAGCAGCACCCAGACAGGGGTCAGAACCGGGGAGCTGTTTTTT. Amino acids: CASSTQTGVRTGELFF.

The chain employs TRBV7-8 and TRBJ1-3; a possible D gene is TRBD1 (5 bases). V lost 5 bases and J 3 bases, leaving 11 bases between the germline ends. CDR3 length equals 14 residues. Germline CDR1 is SGHVS and CDR2 is FQNEAQ. The CDR3 loop is CASSPFGGGNTIYF. CDR3 DNA sequence: TGTGCCAGCAGCCCCTTCGGGGGTGGAAACACCATATATTTT. Combining the CDR3 with reference TRBV7-8 and TRBJ1-3 gives the whole variable domain GAGVSQSPRYKVAKRGQDVALRCDPISGHVSLFWYQQALGQGPEFLTYFQNEAQLDKSGLPSDRFFAERPEGSVSTLKIQRTQQEDSAVYLCASSPFGGGNTIYFGEGSWLTVV.

V gene TRBV19 combines with J gene TRBJ2-1; the D is unclear. The CDR3 covers 17 residues. In germline, CDR1 is LNHDA, CDR2 SQIVND (reference sequence). With 4 bases removed from V and 3 bases from J, the gap between germline ends came to 19 bases. In DNA form, the CDR3 reads TGTGCCAGTAGTACACAGATTTTTACCCCTAACTACAATGAGCAGTTCTTC. Its translation is CASSTQIFTPNYNEQFF.

This clone was counted between two and nine times. This sequence joins TRBV7-3 and TRBJ2-1; 8 bases align to TRBD2. The CDR3 is 14 amino acids. The ends lost 4 bases at V and 8 bases at J; junction bases unmatched: 7. Germline V gene lookup returns CDR1 SGHTA and CDR2 FQGTGA. The CDR3 loop is CASSSRYGGDEQFF. The CDR3 nucleotides are TGTGCCAGCAGCTCACGGTACGGGGGGGATGAGCAGTTCTTC.

The chain recombines TRBV3-1 (or the pseudogene TRBV3-2) with TRBJ2-3; weak D call: TRBD1 (6 bases). The germline V gene encodes CDR1 LGHDT and CDR2 YNNKEL (reference sequence). Trimming took 0 bases from V and 0 from J, leaving 13 bases between them. The CDR3 length is 17 residues. CDR3 in amino acids: CASSQDPPGASTDTQYF. CDR3 coding DNA: TGTGCCAGCAGCCAAGATCCGCCAGGGGCGAGCACAGATACGCAGTATTTT.

The chain is built from TRBV6-5 and TRBJ1-2; tentative D call: TRBD1 (5 bases). CDR3 length equals 13 residues. Germline V gene data show CDR1 as MNHEY and CDR2 as SVGAGI. Trimming pared 2 bases from V and 2 bases from J, leaving 6 bases between. In nucleotides, the CDR3 is TGTGCCAGCAGTTACGACAGAAACTATGGCTACACCTTC. It translates to CASSYDRNYGYTF.

This sequence joins TRBV3-1 (or the pseudogene TRBV3-2) and TRBJ2-7; D perhaps matches TRBD2 (5 bases). Trimming took 1 base from V and 4 from J, leaving 8 bases between them. The germline CDR1 and CDR2 sequences are LGHDT and YNNKEL (reference sequence). The CDR3 runs 13 residues. The CDR3 region has the DNA TGTGCCAGCAGCCAAGTATCGGGATACGAGCAGTACTTC. Protein sequence: CASSQVSGYEQYF.

The chain uses TRBV12-3 or TRBV12-4 and TRBJ1-2; D ambiguous. This CDR3 comprises 12 residues. Trimming pared 6 bases from V and 7 bases from J, leaving 12 bases between. CDR3 sequence: CASRLGESGYTF. DNA for the CDR3: TGTGCCAGCAGGCTCGGGGAAAGTGGCTACACCTTC.